The entry that follows covers one TCR beta chain sequence. Its specificity is not known. The method was immunoSEQ multiplex PCR; TCRdb's version includes in-frame clones alone and lacks a portion of them. The profile covers around 60,000 clones, with about 93% appearing a single time and 20% to 30% taken by the ten largest. The sample originates from a study of OX40 agonist ivuxolimab in advanced cancers. Study in general: Among those enrolled, mean age was about 63 years (range roughly 20 to 80) and about 79% were male. Of the patients, three showed partial responses, one with hepatocellular carcinoma and two with cutaneous melanoma.

V gave up 4 bases and J gave up 7 bases, with 11 bases separating them. The CDR3 is 12 residues long. Germline lookup yields CDR1 SGDLS and CDR2 YYNGEE. Findings and limits, study-wide: More expanded clones were found, on average, in CD8+ than in CD4+ T cells.

V usage is TRBV9 and J usage is TRBJ1-2, with a possible D match to TRBD1 (5 bases). The source is an adult with an advanced solid tumor such as melanoma, head and neck, liver or kidney cancer. The sequencing here drew on CD4+ or CD8+ T cells sorted from blood, taken in a trial of the OX40 agonist ivuxolimab. CDR3 region: CASSSGGFGYTF. As DNA, the CDR3 is TGTGCCAGCAGCTCGGGGGGGTTTGGCTACACCTTC.